This T cell receptor beta chain originates from a study of PD-1 blockade in classical Hodgkin lymphoma (dated by TCRdb to 2018 to 2021). Context from the whole study: Nivolumab dosing was 3 mg/kg intravenously every 2 weeks, continuing until either disease progression or unacceptable toxicity. The study used TCR beta sequencing and CyTOF to define a peripheral blood immune signature of response to PD-1 blockade in classical Hodgkin lymphoma. The study at large found these results: Patients starting nivolumab less than 1 year after ASCT had lower diversity and were excluded from later analyses to avoid confounding by immune reconstitution. Newly diagnosed patients were reported to have lower baseline TCR diversity than healthy donors, and relapsed/refractory patients were reported to have lower baseline TCR diversity still. CD4+ but not CD8+ TCR diversity rose significantly by C4D1 (p=0.0027 vs p=0.16), most apparent in complete responders (p=0.02). The study was limited to a single clinical trial cohort, and causes of repertoire differences, possibly disease activity or prior therapy, remained undefined. Trial patients achieving complete response had baseline diversity similar to newly diagnosed patients, whereas partial responders and progressors had significantly lower diversity.

The Qiagen DNeasy kit was used to extract genomic DNA from unsorted PBMCs and from the negatively selected CD4+ and CD8+ fractions. Amplification of TCR beta CDR3 regions was done by immunoSEQ multiplex PCR with primers that anneal to V and J segments. Amplification bias was minimized using a synthetic immune receptor repertoire, and residual bias was removed computationally after sequencing. In the paper's pipeline: Custom Python scripts were used to quantify repertoire diversity as the Shannon entropy index. The unsorted, CD4+ and CD8+ repertoires were each analyzed separately, with the exception of combined analyses, where CD4+ and CD8+ sequences were merged in silico. A clone counted as expanded when the clone's frequency after treatment rose at least 2-fold relative to C1D1, and clones undetected at baseline were given a pseudocount of 0.5. Clones with 0 or 1 copy at C1D1 were classified as singleton clones, and clones with 2 or more copies were classified as non-singleton clones. Clones expanded in unsorted samples were assigned a CD4+, CD8+ or unknown annotation through matching of protein sequences in sorted samples from the same patient. Wilcoxon tests on paired samples were used to test changes in diversity from C1D1 to C4D1. In TCRdb, the immuneACCESS table is reduced to in-frame sequences with V and J assigned. These tables do not hold every clone; where another copy was compared, an unresolved V gene accounts for under half, and the others remain unexplained. That table furnishes V, J and clone size, whereas the DNA furnished D and trimming. The sample data list just over 60,000 clones, and around 88% of these were observed just once. The ten largest clones represent under 15% of the sample.

Read against the paper, the sample's time point label means: cycle 1 day 1 (C1D1), immediately before nivolumab initiation. Every trial patient had relapsed after autologous stem cell transplantation, and cohorts A, B and C differed in prior brentuximab vedotin exposure. The trial cohort included more than 55 patients with relapsed/refractory classical Hodgkin lymphoma, and each patient had a best overall response of complete response, partial response or progressive disease. In the multi-cohort phase II CheckMate 205 trial, trial patients received single-agent nivolumab. An independent review committee assessed best overall response by applying the 2007 International Working Group response criteria. PBMCs from the trial were collected at three points: immediately before nivolumab initiation (C1D1), and during therapy at cycle 2 day 1 and cycle 4 day 1. Peripheral blood was collected in 8 mL Vacutainer Cell Preparation Tubes, from which PBMCs were isolated by centrifugation and then cryopreserved.

Reading the germline V gene (reference sequence) gives CDR1 MNHEY and CDR2 SMNVEV. Inclusive of the bounding cysteine and phenylalanine, the CDR3 is 13 residues long. The retained sequence is limited to the CDR3, 39 bases, with the frame set at the first base. V lost 5 bases and J lost 7 bases; the stretch between them is 9 bases long. For this clone: Its antigen is unknown. No much larger clonotype is one base removed from it; base qualities were not supplied.

Material: peripheral blood mononuclear cells (PBMCs), obtained at baseline. This receptor was obtained from a human donor with classical Hodgkin lymphoma. The rearrangement joined TRBV27 to TRBJ1-6; no D gene call is confident. The CDR3 reads CASSAMANSPLHF. The nucleotides are TGTGCCAGCAGTGCCATGGCCAATTCACCCCTCCACTTT.